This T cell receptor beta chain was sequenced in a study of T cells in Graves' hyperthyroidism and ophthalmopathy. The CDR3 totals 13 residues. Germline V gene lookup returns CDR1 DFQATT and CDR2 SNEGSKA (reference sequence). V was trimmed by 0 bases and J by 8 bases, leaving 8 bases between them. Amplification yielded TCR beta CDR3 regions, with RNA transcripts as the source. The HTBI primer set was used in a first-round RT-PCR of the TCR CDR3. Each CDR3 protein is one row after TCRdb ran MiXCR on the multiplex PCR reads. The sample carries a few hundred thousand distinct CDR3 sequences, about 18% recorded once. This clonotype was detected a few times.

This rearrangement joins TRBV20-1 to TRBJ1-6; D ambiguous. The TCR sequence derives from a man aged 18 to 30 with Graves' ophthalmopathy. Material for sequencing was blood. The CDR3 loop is CSARDTADSPLHF. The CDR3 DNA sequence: TGCAGTGCTAGAGATACAGCGGATTCACCCCTCCACTTT.